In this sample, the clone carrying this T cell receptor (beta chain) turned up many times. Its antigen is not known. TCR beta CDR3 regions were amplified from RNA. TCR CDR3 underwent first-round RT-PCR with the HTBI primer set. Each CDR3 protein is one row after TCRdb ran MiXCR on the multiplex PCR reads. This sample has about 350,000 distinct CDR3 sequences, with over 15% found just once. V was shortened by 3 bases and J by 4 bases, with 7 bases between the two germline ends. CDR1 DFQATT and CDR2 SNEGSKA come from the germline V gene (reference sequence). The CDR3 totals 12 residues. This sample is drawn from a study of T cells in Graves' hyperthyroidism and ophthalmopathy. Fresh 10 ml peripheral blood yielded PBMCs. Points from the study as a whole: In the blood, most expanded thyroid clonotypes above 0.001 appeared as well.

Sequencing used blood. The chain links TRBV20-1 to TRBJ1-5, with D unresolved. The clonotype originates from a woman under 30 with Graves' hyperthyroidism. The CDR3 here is CSASRENQPQHF. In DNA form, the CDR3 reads TGCAGTGCTAGTCGAGAAAATCAGCCCCAGCATTTT.